Listed below are T cell receptor beta chains from one sample, sequenced in a study of blood T cell repertoires in COVID-19. Libraries were prepared by immunoSEQ multiplex PCR; TCRdb keeps only in-frame clonotypes and omits some of them. The repertoire holds around 100,000 clones, about 88% seen once, with roughly 8.4% in the top ten. The sample taken for sequencing was peripheral blood. The source of these receptors is a woman in her sixties or seventies who had recovered from COVID-19. Each CDR3 is given with its conserved first and last residue. D genes are given only for firm matches. Expanded clones are given a class, and other clones once, few, many or no size at all.

V,size,D,J,DNA,CDR3
TRBV27,.,TRBD2,TRBJ2-1,TGTGCCAGCAGTTTCACCGGGACTAGCGGCTACAATGAGCAGTTCTTC,CASSFTGTSGYNEQFF
TRBV19,.,.,TRBJ2-2,TGTGCCAGTAGCCCGCAGGGTGGGGACACCGGGGAGCTGTTTTTT,CASSPQGGDTGELFF
TRBV6-5,once,TRBD1,TRBJ2-1,TGTGCCAGCAGCCCGGCAGGGGGTCCCTACAATGAGCAGTTCTTC,CASSPAGGPYNEQFF
TRBV11-2,.,TRBD2,TRBJ2-7,TGTGCCAGCAGCCCCTGGGGGGGGAGCTCCTACGAGCAGTACTTC,CASSPWGGSSYEQYF
TRBV19,.,.,TRBJ2-4,TGTGCCAGTAGTCGACAGGACGGGAAAAACATTCAGTACTTC,CASSRQDGKNIQYF
TRBV29-1,.,.,TRBJ2-5,TGCAGCGGAGGGGGGGGAAAGGGAGAGACCCAGTACTTC,CSGGGGKGETQYF
TRBV7-9,.,TRBD2,TRBJ2-3,TGTGCCAGCAGCCCCCGACTAGCGGGGGGACGGGCAGATACGCAGTATTTT,CASSPRLAGGRADTQYF
TRBV6-6,.,.,TRBJ2-7,TGTGCCAGCAGTTCCACCGGGGGTACGGCGTACTTC,CASSSTGGTAYF
TRBV21-1,.,.,TRBJ2-1,TGTGCCAGCAGCAAAGAGTCGTCTAGCGGGAGAAAGAATGAGCAGTTCTTC,CASSKESSSGRKNEQFF
TRBV20-1,.,.,TRBJ2-5,TGCAGTGCTAGTAAGGCTAGTTTCCAAGAGACCCAGTACTTC,CSASKASFQETQYF
TRBV7-9,.,.,TRBJ2-2,TGTGCCAGCAGCCTACCGGGTCCAAGAACCGGGGAGCTGTTTTTT,CASSLPGPRTGELFF
TRBV6-5,.,.,TRBJ1-3,TGTGCCAGCAAATTAAAGAGGAACTCTGGAAACACCATATATTTT,CASKLKRNSGNTIYF
TRBV18,.,TRBD1,TRBJ2-3,TGTGCCAGCTCACCCAAGGACAGGACCACAGATACGCAGTATTTT,CASSPKDRTTDTQYF
TRBV28,.,.,TRBJ1-2,TGTGCCAGCAGTTCCCCGGGACTTGGGGCCTATGGCTACACCTTC,CASSSPGLGAYGYTF
TRBV28,.,.,TRBJ2-5,TGTGCCAGCAGCTCACCACAGGGGGGGGTCCGGGAGACCCAGTACTTC,CASSSPQGGVRETQYF
TRBV6-4,.,TRBD1,TRBJ1-2,TGTGCCAGCAGTGTGGTCCAGGGGGCCGGCGGCTACACCTTC,CASSVVQGAGGYTF
TRBV7-8,.,TRBD2,TRBJ2-4,TGTGCCAGCAGCGGCGGGAGGGCTGGCGGCATTCAGTACTTC,CASSGGRAGGIQYF
TRBV7-2,.,TRBD2,TRBJ2-1,TGTGCCAGCAGCTTACGCTGGATCCTTAGCGGGGGGAACAATGAGCAGTTCTTC,CASSLRWILSGGNNEQFF
TRBV27,few,TRBD1,TRBJ1-1,TGTGCCAGCAGTTTAGCGCCGGGACAGGGGACCATGAACACTGAAGCTTTCTTT,CASSLAPGQGTMNTEAFF
TRBV5-1,.,TRBD2,TRBJ2-3,TGCGCCAGCAGCGCCTCCGGACTAGCGGGACTCACAGATACGCAGTATTTT,CASSASGLAGLTDTQYF
TRBV5-6,.,.,TRBJ1-1,TGTGCCAGCAGCGCCTACGGGATGAACACTGAAGCTTTCTTT,CASSAYGMNTEAFF
TRBV7-6,.,.,TRBJ1-3,TGTGCCAGCAGCTCCAGGGGCGATGTAGAAAACACCATATATTTT,CASSSRGDVENTIYF
TRBV9,.,TRBD2,TRBJ2-1,TGTGCCAGCAGCCCGCGACTAGCGGGAGTCAATGAGCAGTTCTTC,CASSPRLAGVNEQFF
TRBV7-8,.,.,TRBJ2-2,TGTGCCAGCGGGTCGGGGAGGAACACCGGGGAGCTGTTTTTT,CASGSGRNTGELFF
TRBV10-3,.,.,TRBJ1-2,TGTGCCATCAGACCTATCCGGGAGGGGGACTATGGCTACACCTTC,CAIRPIREGDYGYTF
TRBV29-1,.,TRBD1,TRBJ1-1,TGCAGCGTTGTCCGGACAGGGGGCACTGAAGCTTTCTTT,CSVVRTGGTEAFF
TRBV5-6,.,TRBD1,TRBJ1-6,TGTGCCAGCAGCCGGGACAGGGGGAATTCACCCCTCCACTTT,CASSRDRGNSPLHF
TRBV10-3,.,.,TRBJ1-2,TGTGCCATCAGTGACCAGGGGCTCTATGGCTACACCTTC,CAISDQGLYGYTF
TRBV18,.,.,TRBJ2-2,TGTGCCAGCTCACCAGACTGGGACGGGCGGGAAACGAACACCGGGGAGCTGTTTTTT,CASSPDWDGRETNTGELFF
TRBV19,.,TRBD1,TRBJ1-5,TGTGCCAGTAGCAGGGGGTATCGACAGCCCCAGCATTTT,CASSRGYRQPQHF
TRBV18,.,.,TRBJ1-4,TGTGCCAGCTCATGGGGAGGGTTCGACGAAAAACTGTTTTTT,CASSWGGFDEKLFF
TRBV6-5,.,.,TRBJ1-4,TGTGCCAGCAGTATTGGGGGGGTAGGAGAAAAACTGTTTTTT,CASSIGGVGEKLFF
TRBV7-8,.,.,TRBJ1-1,TGTGCCAGCAGCTTATGGTCAACAGGGAACACTGAAGCTTTCTTT,CASSLWSTGNTEAFF
TRBV24-1,.,TRBD1,TRBJ2-1,TGTGCCACCAGTGAGACAGGGAGCTCCTACAATGAGCAGTTCTTC,CATSETGSSYNEQFF
TRBV9,few,.,TRBJ1-1,TGTGCCAGCAGCGTAGTTCAAGGGGCGGCTGAAGCTTTCTTT,CASSVVQGAAEAFF
TRBV7-2,.,TRBD2,TRBJ2-7,TGTGCCAGCAGCCGGACTAGCGGGAGTCGGGACGAGCAGTACTTC,CASSRTSGSRDEQYF
TRBV9,.,TRBD1,TRBJ1-6,TGTGCCAGCAGCCAGGGGGACAGTGGCTCACCCCTCCACTTT,CASSQGDSGSPLHF
TRBV10-3,.,.,TRBJ1-2,TGTGCCATCAGTGGGCCTCGGGCAGGGTCTGGCTACACCTTC,CAISGPRAGSGYTF
TRBV2,.,.,TRBJ2-3,TGTGCCAGCACTAAGCGGGCCAGCACAGATACGCAGTATTTT,CASTKRASTDTQYF
TRBV19,.,.,TRBJ1-5,TGTGCCAGTAGTGACAGGTTTTTTCAGCCCCAGCATTTT,CASSDRFFQPQHF
TRBV7-9,.,TRBD2,TRBJ2-1,TGTGCCAGCAGCCCCCCTAGCGGGAGTTCCCTTGAGCAGTTCTTC,CASSPPSGSSLEQFF
TRBV28,few,TRBD2,TRBJ2-3,TGTGCCAGCAGTTTGGCGGGAGTCACAGATACGCAGTATTTT,CASSLAGVTDTQYF